This paragraph reports one TCR beta chain. Ahead of any ophthalmopathy symptoms, the blood sample was obtained at the first diagnosis of hyperthyroidism. From approximately 9.1 ml of fresh peripheral blood, PBMCs were isolated. The data stem from a study of T cells in Graves' hyperthyroidism and ophthalmopathy. About the research overall: Before treatment of any kind, peripheral blood was taken at initial diagnosis.

V lost 3 bases and J 0 bases, leaving 6 bases between the germline ends. This CDR3 is 14 amino acids long. CDR1 and CDR2 (germline): MGHRA, YSYEKL. Authors of the study amplified TCR beta CDR3 regions from RNA transcripts. During a first-round RT-PCR of the TCR CDR3, the HTBI primer set was used. MiXCR, run by TCRdb on the multiplex PCR reads, gives a single entry per CDR3 protein. The sample carries 350,000 to 450,000 distinct CDR3 sequences, approximately 17% recorded once. Sequenced: blood. The sequence derives from a woman aged 25 to 39 with Graves' hyperthyroidism that later progressed to Graves' ophthalmopathy. The gene calls are TRBV4-1 and TRBJ2-1; no reliable D call. In nucleotides, the CDR3 is TGCGCCAGCAGCCATCCGAGCTCCTACAATGAGCAGTTCTTC. It specifies CASSHPSSYNEQFF.